The TCR beta chain described here comes from a study of T cells in Graves' hyperthyroidism and ophthalmopathy. Amplification yielded TCR beta CDR3 regions, with RNA transcripts as the source. The HTBI set primed first-round TCR CDR3 RT-PCR. Each CDR3 protein is one row after TCRdb ran MiXCR on the multiplex PCR reads. The sample carries 300,000 to 450,000 distinct CDR3 sequences, approximately 13% recorded once. Sequences were obtained from blood. The receptor's source is a man aged 25 to 45 with Graves' hyperthyroidism that later progressed to Graves' ophthalmopathy.

CDR3 in DNA: TGTGCCATCAGTGAGCGCATGACAGGGGTTAATCAGCCCCAGCATTTT. This encodes CAISERMTGVNQPQHF. The J gene is TRBJ1-5, the V gene TRBV10-3; 8 bases are shared with TRBD1. The CDR3 is 16 amino acids. The germline gives CDR1 ENHRY, CDR2 SYGVKD. V dropped 2 bases and J dropped 4; count of bases not matched to a gene: 7.